The sequence of this TCR beta chain was determined in a study of blood T cell repertoires in COVID-19. Original processing notes: Amplifying reference gene primers gave estimates of nucleated cell counts. The data were produced by immunoSEQ multiplex PCR, yet TCRdb's version contains in-frame clones alone and is incomplete. The V and J calls and the clone size are those of that table, but D and trimming were determined from the DNA. The repertoire holds roughly 290,000 clones, with 80% to 90% as singletons. The germline gives CDR1 MNHEY, CDR2 SVGAGI. There are 15 residues in the CDR3. Trimming shortened V by 4 bases and J by 5 bases, and 15 bases separated the two germline ends.

The chain carries TRBV6-5 and TRBJ1-5; possible D gene TRBD1, 5 bases. The sequencing sample was made of peripheral blood. The source of this sequence is a man aged 25-45 years with acute or convalescent COVID-19. The CDR3 sequence: CASSLDDRSHQPQHF. In DNA, the CDR3 is TGTGCCAGCAGTTTGGATGACAGAAGCCATCAGCCCCAGCATTTT.